The 13 T cell receptor beta chains reported below all come from one sample, sequenced in a study of blood T cell repertoires in COVID-19. Sequencing was performed with immunoSEQ multiplex PCR; in TCRdb, only in-frame clones are kept and a portion is missing. The top ten hold over 25% of the sample, which has roughly 78,000 clones, approximately 85% seen once. Sequenced material: peripheral blood. The receptors were sampled from a man aged 45-60 years with acute or convalescent COVID-19.

The chain employs TRBV5-1 and TRBJ1-2; 7 bases map to TRBD1. The J segment lost 5 bases and the V segment lost 4 bases, leaving 17 bases of the junction unmatched. Germline lookup yields CDR1 SGHRS and CDR2 YFSETQ. The length of the CDR3 is 17 residues. The CDR3 sequence is CASSTGQVPGSIYGYTF. For the CDR3, the DNA is TGCGCCAGCAGCACCGGACAGGTCCCAGGGTCCATATATGGCTACACCTTC.

V gene TRBV3-1 (or the pseudogene TRBV3-2) combines with J gene TRBJ2-5; 15 positions match TRBD2. This CDR3 has 18 residues. The trim removed 4 bases at V and 1 base at J, leaving 7 bases unmatched. Germline CDR1 reads LGHDT; CDR2 reads YNNKEL (reference sequence). CDR3 amino acids: CASSPIGTSGGPQETQYF. The CDR3 coding sequence is TGTGCCAGCAGCCCTATCGGGACTAGCGGGGGGCCCCAAGAGACCCAGTACTTC.

The rearrangement joins TRBV13 to TRBJ2-5; 10 bases are shared with TRBD1. V was pared by 1 base and J by 2 bases, with 4 bases of the junction left unmatched. Germline V gene sequence: CDR1 PRHDT, CDR2 FYEKMQ (reference sequence). The CDR3 has 16 amino acids. The CDR3, as DNA: TGTGCCAGCAGCTTAGTTTCGGACAGGGGGCAAGAGACCCAGTACTTC. Translated, it gives CASSLVSDRGQETQYF.

The rearrangement uses TRBV18 and TRBJ1-2, with a tentative D call TRBD1 (5 bases). Germline values: CDR1 KGHSH, CDR2 LQKENI. V gave up 1 base and J gave up 5 bases, with 11 bases separating them. CDR3 size: 14 residues. CDR3 protein: CASSPRDRGYGYTF. The CDR3 DNA follows: TGTGCCAGCTCACCACGAGATAGGGGTTATGGCTACACCTTC. The variable domain in full, completed from reference TRBV18 and TRBJ1-2, reads NAGVMQNPRHLVRRRGQEARLRCSPMKGHSHVYWYRQLPEEGLKFMVYLQKENIIDESGMPKERFSAEFPKEGPSILRIQQVVRGDSAAYFCASSPRDRGYGYTFGSGTRLTVV.

The genes are TRBV5-1 and TRBJ2-3; 16 nucleotides align to TRBD2. The ends lost 4 bases at V and 8 bases at J; junction bases unmatched: 7. The CDR3 has 16 residues. Germline CDR1 and CDR2: SGHRS and YFSETQ. CDR3 DNA: TGCGCCAGCAGCACCGGGACTAGCGGGGGGGCGGGTACGCAGTATTTT. Translation gives CASSTGTSGGAGTQYF.

The chain recombines TRBV7-2 with TRBJ1-5; 7 positions agree with TRBD1. The length of the CDR3 is 13 residues. V trimming: 6 bases; J trimming: 7 bases; junction bases outside the gene matches: 6. The V gene's germline CDR1 is SGHTA and CDR2 FQGNSA. The chain's CDR3 is CASRMTGRQPQHF. The DNA of the CDR3 is TGTGCCAGCAGAATGACAGGGCGGCAGCCCCAGCATTTT. Supplemented by reference TRBV7-2 and TRBJ1-5, the full variable domain reads GAGVSQSPSNKVTEKGKDVELRCDPISGHTALYWYRQSLGQGLEFLIYFQGNSAPDKSGLPSDRFSAERTGGSVSTLTIQRTQQEDSAVYLCASRMTGRQPQHFGDGTRLSIL.

The V gene is TRBV5-4, the J gene TRBJ1-1; possibly TRBD1 for D (5 bases). CDR3 length: 15 residues. Trimming removed 0 bases at V and 1 base at J, with 10 bases between. CDR1 and CDR2 (germline): SGHNT, YYREEE (reference sequence). In DNA, the CDR3 is TGTGCCAGCAGCTTGGGCAGGGATCGGAACACTGAAGCTTTCTTT. It is translated as CASSLGRDRNTEAFF.

The chain carries TRBV6-1 and TRBJ1-4; tentatively, D is TRBD1 (5 bases). CDR3 length: 18 residues. Trimming stripped 0 bases from V and 7 bases from J, with 21 bases between. Germline V gene sequence: CDR1 MNHNS, CDR2 SASEGT. CDR3 loop: CASSEAGTHGPSSEKLFF. The CDR3 nucleotides are TGTGCCAGCAGTGAAGCCGGGACTCATGGGCCATCAAGTGAAAAACTGTTTTTT.

A few counts support this clone. V usage is TRBV7-8 and J usage is TRBJ2-7; D remains ambiguous. The CDR3 spans 13 residues. Trimming took 5 bases from V and 1 from J, leaving 9 bases between them. Germline values: CDR1 SGHVS, CDR2 FQNEAQ. The CDR3 bases are TGTGCCAGCAGCATCGGTCCATCCTACGAGCAGTACTTC. It encodes CASSIGPSYEQYF.

The gene calls are TRBV2 and TRBJ2-1, with a tentative D call TRBD1 (6 bases). Germline lookup yields CDR1 SNHLY and CDR2 FYNNEI. V gave up 4 bases and J gave up 8 bases, with 9 bases separating them. This CDR3 contains 12 residues. The CDR3 region is CASSGDMYEQFF. The CDR3 DNA reads as TGTGCCAGCAGTGGGGACATGTATGAGCAGTTCTTC. Variable domain in full (rest from reference TRBV2 and TRBJ2-1): EPEVTQTPSHQVTQMGQEVILRCVPISNHLYFYWYRQILGQKVEFLVSFYNNEISEKSEIFDDQFSVERPDGSNFTLKIRSTKLEDSAMYFCASSGDMYEQFFGPGTRLTVL.

The chain uses TRBV5-1 and TRBJ2-4; D possibly corresponds to TRBD1 (5 bases). The CDR3 contains 16 residues. Trimming pared 0 bases from V and 0 bases from J, leaving 10 bases between. CDR1 is SGHRS, CDR2 YFSETQ, per germline. CDR3 amino acids: CASSLGSGLAKNIQYF. The CDR3 region has the DNA TGCGCCAGCAGCTTGGGGTCAGGGCTAGCCAAAAACATTCAGTACTTC.

On this clone itself: This sample also contains other DNA sequences that code for the same CDR3. Written as DNA, the CDR3 is TGTGCCAGCAGAGTGGCAGACACCGGGGAGCTGTTTTTT. This encodes CASRVADTGELFF. The rearrangement links TRBV7-6 to TRBJ2-2; D is ambiguous. The V end lost 6 bases, the J end lost 3 bases, and 8 bases lay between the germline ends. Germline CDR1 reads SGHVS; CDR2 reads FNYEAQ. The CDR3 runs to 13 residues.

The V and J genes are TRBV25-1 and TRBJ2-7; TRBD1 might be the D (6 bases). Germline CDR1 and CDR2: MGHDK and SYGVNS. The V end was cut by 8 bases, the J end by 4 bases, with 24 bases between. The CDR3 covers 16 residues. The CDR3 here is CASGAPQDRGDYEQYF. CDR3 nucleotides: TGTGCCAGCGGAGCCCCTCAGGACAGAGGCGATTACGAGCAGTACTTC.